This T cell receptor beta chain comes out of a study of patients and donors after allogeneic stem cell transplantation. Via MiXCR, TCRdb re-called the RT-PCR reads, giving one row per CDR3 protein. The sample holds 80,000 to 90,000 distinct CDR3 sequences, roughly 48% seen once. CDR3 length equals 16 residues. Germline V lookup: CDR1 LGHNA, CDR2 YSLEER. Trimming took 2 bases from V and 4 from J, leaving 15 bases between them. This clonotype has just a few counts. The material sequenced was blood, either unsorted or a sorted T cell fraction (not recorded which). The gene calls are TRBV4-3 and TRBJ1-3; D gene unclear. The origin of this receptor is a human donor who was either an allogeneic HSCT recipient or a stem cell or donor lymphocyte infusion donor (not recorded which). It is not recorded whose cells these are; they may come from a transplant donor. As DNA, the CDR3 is TGCGCCAGCAGCCAAAGCCCCGCGGCATCAGGAAACACCATATATTTT. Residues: CASSQSPAASGNTIYF.